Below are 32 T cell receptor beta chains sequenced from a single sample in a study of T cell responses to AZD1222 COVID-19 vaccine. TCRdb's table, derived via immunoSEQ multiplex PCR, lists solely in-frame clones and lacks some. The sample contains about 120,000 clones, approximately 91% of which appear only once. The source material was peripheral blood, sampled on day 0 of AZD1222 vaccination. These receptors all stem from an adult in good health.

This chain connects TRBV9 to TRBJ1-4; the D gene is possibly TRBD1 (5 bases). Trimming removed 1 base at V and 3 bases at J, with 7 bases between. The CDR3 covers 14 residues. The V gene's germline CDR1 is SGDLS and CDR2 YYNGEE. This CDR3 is CASSVQGSNEKLFF. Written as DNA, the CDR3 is TGTGCCAGCAGCGTACAGGGATCTAATGAAAAACTGTTTTTT. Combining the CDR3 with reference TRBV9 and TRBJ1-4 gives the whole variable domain DSGVTQTPKHLITATGQRVTLRCSPRSGDLSVYWYQQSLDQGLQFLIQYYNGEERAKGNILERFSAQQFPDLHSELNLSSLELGDSALYFCASSVQGSNEKLFFGSGTQLSVL.

CDR3 coding DNA: TGTGCCAGCAGTACAGCAGGGTGGAGCTCCTATAATTCACCCCTCCACTTT. Translated, it gives CASSTAGWSSYNSPLHF. This chain joins TRBV28 and TRBJ1-6, with D possibly matching TRBD1 (5 bases). The CDR3 has 17 amino acids. Trimming left V 5 bases short and J 0 bases short, with 14 bases between. CDR1 MDHEN and CDR2 SYDVKM come from the germline V gene. Based on the CDR3 plus reference TRBV28 and TRBJ1-6, the full variable domain is DVKVTQSSRYLVKRTGEKVFLECVQDMDHENMFWYRQDPGLGLRLIYFSYDVKMKEKGDIPEGYSVSREKKERFSLILESASTNQTSMYLCASSTAGWSSYNSPLHFGNGTRLTVT.

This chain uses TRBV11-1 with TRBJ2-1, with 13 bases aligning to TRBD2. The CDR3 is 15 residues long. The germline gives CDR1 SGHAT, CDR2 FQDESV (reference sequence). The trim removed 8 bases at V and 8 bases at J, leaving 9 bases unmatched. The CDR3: CASLLGLAGADEQFF. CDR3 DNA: TGTGCCAGCCTTCTTGGACTAGCGGGAGCGGATGAGCAGTTCTTC.

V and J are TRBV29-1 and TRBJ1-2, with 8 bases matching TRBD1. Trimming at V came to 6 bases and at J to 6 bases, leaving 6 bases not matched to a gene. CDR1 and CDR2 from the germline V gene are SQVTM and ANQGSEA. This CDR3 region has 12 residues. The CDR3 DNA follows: TGCAGCGTCGGGACAGGTTGGGATGGCTACACCTTC. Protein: CSVGTGWDGYTF.

The CDR3 DNA reads TGTGCCAGCAGCCTAACAACGAATTCACCCCTCCACTTT. As protein: CASSLTTNSPLHF. V is TRBV3-1 (or the pseudogene TRBV3-2) and J is TRBJ1-6, with no clear D. The V gene lost 4 bases and the J gene lost 7 bases, with 8 bases spanning the gap. This CDR3 contains 13 residues. Germline V lookup: CDR1 LGHDT, CDR2 YNNKEL (reference sequence).

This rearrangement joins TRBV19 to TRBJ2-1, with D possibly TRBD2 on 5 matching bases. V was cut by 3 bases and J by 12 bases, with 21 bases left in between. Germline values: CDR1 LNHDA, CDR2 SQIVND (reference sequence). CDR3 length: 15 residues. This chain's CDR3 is CASSIVAAPGVGQFF. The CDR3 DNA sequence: TGTGCCAGTAGTATTGTGGCCGCCCCCGGGGTGGGGCAGTTCTTC.

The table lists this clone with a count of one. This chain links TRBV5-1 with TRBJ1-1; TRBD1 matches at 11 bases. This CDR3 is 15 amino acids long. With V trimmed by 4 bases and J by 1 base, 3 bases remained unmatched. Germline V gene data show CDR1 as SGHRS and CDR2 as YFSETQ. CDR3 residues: CASSPDRGRNTEAFF. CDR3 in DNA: TGCGCCAGCAGCCCGGACAGGGGGCGGAACACTGAAGCTTTCTTT.

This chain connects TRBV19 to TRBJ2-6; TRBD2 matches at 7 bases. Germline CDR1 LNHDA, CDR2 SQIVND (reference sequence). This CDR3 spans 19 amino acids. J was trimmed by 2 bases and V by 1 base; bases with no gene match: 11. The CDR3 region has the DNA TGTGCCAGTAGTATAGGGGCTAGCGGTGGAGGGACTGGGGCCAACGTCCTGACTTTC. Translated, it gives CASSIGASGGGTGANVLTF.

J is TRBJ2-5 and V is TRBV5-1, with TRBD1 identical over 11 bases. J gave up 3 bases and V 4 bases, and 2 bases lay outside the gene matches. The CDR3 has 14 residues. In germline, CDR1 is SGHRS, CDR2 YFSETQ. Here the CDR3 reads CASSRGQGEETQYF. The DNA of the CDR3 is TGCGCCAGCAGCCGGGGACAGGGGGAAGAGACCCAGTACTTC.

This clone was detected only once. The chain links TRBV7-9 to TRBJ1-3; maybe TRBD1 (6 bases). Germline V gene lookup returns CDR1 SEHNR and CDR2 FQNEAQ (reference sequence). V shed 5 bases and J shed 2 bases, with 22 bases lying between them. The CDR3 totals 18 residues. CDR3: CASSLKGSGTLTGNTIYF. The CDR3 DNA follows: TGTGCCAGCAGCCTAAAAGGGTCCGGGACACTTACTGGAAACACCATATATTTT.

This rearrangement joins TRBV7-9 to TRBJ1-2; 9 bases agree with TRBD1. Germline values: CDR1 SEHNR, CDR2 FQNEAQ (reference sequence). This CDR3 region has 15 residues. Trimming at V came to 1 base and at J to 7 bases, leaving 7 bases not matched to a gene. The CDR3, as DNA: TGTGCCAGCAGCTTAGACAGGGGGCAAGTTGGTGGCTACACCTTC. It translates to CASSLDRGQVGGYTF. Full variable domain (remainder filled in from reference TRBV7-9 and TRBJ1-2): DTGVSQNPRHKITKRGQNVTFRCDPISEHNRLYWYRQTLGQGPEFLTYFQNEAQLEKSRLLSDRFSAERPKGSFSTLEIQRTEQGDSAMYLCASSLDRGQVGGYTFGSGTRLTVV.

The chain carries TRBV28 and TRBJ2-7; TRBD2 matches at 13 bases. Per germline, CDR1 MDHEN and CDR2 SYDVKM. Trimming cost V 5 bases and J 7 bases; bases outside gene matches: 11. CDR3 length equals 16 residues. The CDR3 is CASSPLRLAGGGEQYF. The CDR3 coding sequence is TGTGCCAGCAGTCCCTTGCGACTAGCGGGAGGCGGTGAGCAGTACTTC.

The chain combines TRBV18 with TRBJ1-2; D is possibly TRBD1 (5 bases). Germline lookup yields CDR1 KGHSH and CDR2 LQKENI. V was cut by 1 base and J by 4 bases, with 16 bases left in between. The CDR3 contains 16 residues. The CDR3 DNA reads TGTGCCAGCTCACCACAACAAGAGGGGTGGAGCTATGGCTACACCTTC. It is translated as CASSPQQEGWSYGYTF.

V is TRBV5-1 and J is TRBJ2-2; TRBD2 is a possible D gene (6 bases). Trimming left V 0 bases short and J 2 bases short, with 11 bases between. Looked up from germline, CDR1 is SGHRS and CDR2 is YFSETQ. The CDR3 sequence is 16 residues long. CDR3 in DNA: TGCGCCAGCAGCTTGGGATTCGGGAGAAACACCGGGGAGCTGTTTTTT. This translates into CASSLGFGRNTGELFF.

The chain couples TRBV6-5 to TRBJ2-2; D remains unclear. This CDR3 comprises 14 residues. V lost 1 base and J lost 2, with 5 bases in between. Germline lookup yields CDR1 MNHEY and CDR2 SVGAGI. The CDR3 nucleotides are TGTGCCAGCAGTTACTGGGGTAACACCGGGGAGCTGTTTTTT. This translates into CASSYWGNTGELFF.

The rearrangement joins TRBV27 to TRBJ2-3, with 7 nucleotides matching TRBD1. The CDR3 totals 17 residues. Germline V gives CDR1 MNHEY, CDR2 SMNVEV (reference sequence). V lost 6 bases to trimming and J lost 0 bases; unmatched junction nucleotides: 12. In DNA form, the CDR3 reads TGTGCCAGCAGCCCTCCCGGACAGGTCCTTAGCACAGATACGCAGTATTTT. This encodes CASSPPGQVLSTDTQYF.

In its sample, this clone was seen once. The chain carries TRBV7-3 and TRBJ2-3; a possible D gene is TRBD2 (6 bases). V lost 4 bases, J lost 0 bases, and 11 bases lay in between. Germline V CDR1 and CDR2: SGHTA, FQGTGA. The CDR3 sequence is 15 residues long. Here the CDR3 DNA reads TGTGCCAGCAGCTACGCGACTAGGAGCACAGATACGCAGTATTTT. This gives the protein CASSYATRSTDTQYF.

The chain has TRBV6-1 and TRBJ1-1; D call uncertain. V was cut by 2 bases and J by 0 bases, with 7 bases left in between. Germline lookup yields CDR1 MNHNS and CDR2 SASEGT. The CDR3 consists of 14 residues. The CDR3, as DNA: TGTGCCAGCAGTGAAAGGGCACTGAACACTGAAGCTTTCTTT. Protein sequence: CASSERALNTEAFF.

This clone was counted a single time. CDR3 loop: CSARVGTEAFF. CDR3 DNA: TGCAGTGCTAGAGTGGGAACTGAAGCTTTCTTT. V gene TRBV20-1 combines with J gene TRBJ1-1; D is undetermined. Germline CDR1 DFQATT, CDR2 SNEGSKA (reference sequence). Trimming removed 1 base at V and 5 bases at J, with 5 bases between. This CDR3 region has 11 residues.

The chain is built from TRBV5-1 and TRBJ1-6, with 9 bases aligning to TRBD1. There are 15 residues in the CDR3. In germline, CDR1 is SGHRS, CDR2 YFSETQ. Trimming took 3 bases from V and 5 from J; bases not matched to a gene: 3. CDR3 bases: TGCGCCAGCAGCTCACAGGGGGCTGATAATTCACCCCTCCACTTT. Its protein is CASSSQGADNSPLHF.

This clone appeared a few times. CDR3 residues: CASSRGQGAYEQYF. For the CDR3, the DNA is TGTGCCAGTAGTAGAGGACAGGGAGCCTACGAGCAGTACTTC. The V gene is TRBV19, the J gene TRBJ2-7; TRBD1 matches at 8 bases. Germline assignment: CDR1 LNHDA and CDR2 SQIVND (reference sequence). CDR3 length equals 14 residues. V dropped 4 bases and J dropped 2; count of bases not matched to a gene: 4.

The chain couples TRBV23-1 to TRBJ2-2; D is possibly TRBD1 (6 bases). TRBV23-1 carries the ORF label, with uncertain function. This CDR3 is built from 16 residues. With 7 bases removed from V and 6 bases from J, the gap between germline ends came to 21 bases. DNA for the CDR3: TGCGCCAGCACTTTCAGGTCGGGGCAGGGGTCCGGGGAGCTGTTTTTT. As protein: CASTFRSGQGSGELFF.

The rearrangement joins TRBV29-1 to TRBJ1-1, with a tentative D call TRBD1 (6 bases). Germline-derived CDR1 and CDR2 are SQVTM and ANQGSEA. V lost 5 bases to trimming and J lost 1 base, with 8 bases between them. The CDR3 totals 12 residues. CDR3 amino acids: CSVLRGNTEAFF. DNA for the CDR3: TGCAGCGTTCTCAGGGGGAACACTGAAGCTTTCTTT.

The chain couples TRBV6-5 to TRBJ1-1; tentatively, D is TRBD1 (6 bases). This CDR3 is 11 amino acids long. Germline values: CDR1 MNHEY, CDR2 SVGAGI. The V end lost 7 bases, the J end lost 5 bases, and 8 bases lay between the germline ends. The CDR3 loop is CASKQGTEAFF. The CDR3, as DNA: TGTGCCAGCAAACAGGGAACTGAAGCTTTCTTT.

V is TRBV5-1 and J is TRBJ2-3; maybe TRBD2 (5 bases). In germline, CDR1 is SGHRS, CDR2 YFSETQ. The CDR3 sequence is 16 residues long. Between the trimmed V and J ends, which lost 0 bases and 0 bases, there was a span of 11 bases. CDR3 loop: CASSLAGGLSTDTQYF. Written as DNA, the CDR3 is TGCGCCAGCAGCTTGGCCGGCGGGTTAAGCACAGATACGCAGTATTTT.

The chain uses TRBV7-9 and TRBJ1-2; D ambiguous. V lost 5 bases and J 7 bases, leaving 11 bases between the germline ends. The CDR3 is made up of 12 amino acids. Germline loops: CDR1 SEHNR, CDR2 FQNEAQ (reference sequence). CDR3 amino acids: CASSPAGLGYTF. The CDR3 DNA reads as TGTGCCAGCAGCCCCGCAGGCCTTGGCTACACCTTC.

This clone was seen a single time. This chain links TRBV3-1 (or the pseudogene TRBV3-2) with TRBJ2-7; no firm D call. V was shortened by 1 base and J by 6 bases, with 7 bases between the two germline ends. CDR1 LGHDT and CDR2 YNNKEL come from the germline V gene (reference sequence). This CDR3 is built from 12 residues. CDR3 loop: CASSQVNGEQYF. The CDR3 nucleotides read TGTGCCAGCAGCCAAGTTAACGGCGAGCAGTACTTC.

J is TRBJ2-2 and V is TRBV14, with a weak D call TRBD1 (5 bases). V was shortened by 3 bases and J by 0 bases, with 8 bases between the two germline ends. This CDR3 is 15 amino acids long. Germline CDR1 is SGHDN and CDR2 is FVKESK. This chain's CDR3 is CASSQRQSNTGELFF. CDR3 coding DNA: TGTGCCAGCAGCCAGAGACAGTCGAACACCGGGGAGCTGTTTTTT.

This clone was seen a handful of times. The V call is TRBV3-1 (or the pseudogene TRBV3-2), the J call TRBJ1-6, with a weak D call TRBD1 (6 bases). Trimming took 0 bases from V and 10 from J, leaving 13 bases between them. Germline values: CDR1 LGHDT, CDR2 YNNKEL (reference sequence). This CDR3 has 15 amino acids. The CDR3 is CASSQDPDRRSPLHF. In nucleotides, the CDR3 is TGTGCCAGCAGCCAAGATCCCGACAGGAGGTCACCCCTCCACTTT.

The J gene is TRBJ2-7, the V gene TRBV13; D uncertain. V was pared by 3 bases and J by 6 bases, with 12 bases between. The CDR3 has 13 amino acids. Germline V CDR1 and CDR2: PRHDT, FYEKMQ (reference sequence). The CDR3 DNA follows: TGTGCCAGCAGCTTGTACTCCCGGGTCGAGCAGTACTTC. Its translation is CASSLYSRVEQYF.

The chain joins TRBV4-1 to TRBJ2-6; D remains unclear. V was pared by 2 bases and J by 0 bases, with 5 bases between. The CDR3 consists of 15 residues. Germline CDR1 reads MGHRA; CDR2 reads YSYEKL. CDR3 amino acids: CASSQSSSGANVLTF. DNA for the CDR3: TGCGCCAGCAGCCAATCCTCCTCTGGGGCCAACGTCCTGACTTTC.

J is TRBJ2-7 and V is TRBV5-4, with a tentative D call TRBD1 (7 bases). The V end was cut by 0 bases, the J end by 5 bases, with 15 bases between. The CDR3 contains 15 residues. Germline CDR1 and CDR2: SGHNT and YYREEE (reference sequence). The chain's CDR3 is CASSLDLGGTDEQYF. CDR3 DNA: TGTGCCAGCAGCTTGGATTTGGGCGGGACAGACGAGCAGTACTTC.